These 3 T cell receptor beta chains came from one sample sequenced in a study of cytomegalovirus exposure and HLA in healthy donors. In the PCR, 60 Vbeta and 13 Jbeta primers were used. Assay: immunoSEQ multiplex PCR; the TCRdb copy retains only in-frame clones and omits some. This sample carries 130,000 or so clones, roughly 70% of them seen once, and the ten largest clones take over 2%. Sequenced sample: PBMCs. The origin of the receptors is a woman aged 40 to 50 in good health and CMV-seropositive.

V gene TRBV10-3 combines with J gene TRBJ1-1; no firm D call. From germline, CDR1 is ENHRY and CDR2 SYGVKD. Trimming cost V 3 bases and J 1 base, with 9 bases left between them. This CDR3 region has 14 residues. The CDR3 coding sequence is TGTGCCATCAGTGACCCCGGGAGGAACACTGAAGCTTTCTTT. Its translation: CAISDPGRNTEAFF.

This rearrangement joins TRBV10-3 to TRBJ2-7; 8 bases line up with TRBD2. The CDR3 totals 11 residues. Trimming cost V 6 bases and J 5 bases; bases outside gene matches: 0. Germline V gene lookup returns CDR1 ENHRY and CDR2 SYGVKD. The CDR3 nucleotides are TGTGCCATCAGGCGGGGGGACGAGCAGTACTTC. It encodes CAIRRGDEQYF.

This clone has only a few counts. The J gene is TRBJ2-1, the V gene TRBV7-6; maybe TRBD1 (5 bases). This CDR3 has 13 amino acids. Trimming pared 5 bases from V and 4 bases from J, leaving 9 bases between. The germline gives CDR1 SGHVS, CDR2 FNYEAQ. The DNA for the CDR3 is TGTGCCAGCAGCCTGACAGCATACAATGAGCAGTTCTTC. Translating gives CASSLTAYNEQFF.